A single sample is the source of the 5 T cell receptor beta chains below, sequenced in a study of T cells in Graves' hyperthyroidism and ophthalmopathy (dated by TCRdb to 2018 to 2020). Library method: multiplex PCR. Reads for this sample came from an Illumina HiSeq 2000. Amplification of TCR beta CDR3 regions was carried out from RNA transcripts. The first round of RT-PCR for the TCR CDR3 was performed with the HTBI primer set and the Qiagen OneStep RT-PCR kit. The public reads were reprocessed in TCRdb via fastp at Q25 and MiXCR, keeping in-frame beta chains. Identical CDR3 protein sequences are pooled into one entry, listed with their most common genes and DNA. The sample data list around 490,000 distinct CDR3 sequences, and about 20% of these were observed just once. The biggest ten clones account for 47% of the sample. The specimen was blood. The receptors come from a man aged 35-49 years with Graves' ophthalmopathy.

This sequence joins TRBV20-1 and TRBJ2-5; 9 bases are shared with TRBD2. Unmatched junction bases numbered 5, after V lost 8 bases and J lost 4 bases. The CDR3 length is 12 residues. Germline loops: CDR1 DFQATT, CDR2 SNEGSKA (reference sequence). In nucleotides, the CDR3 is TGCAGTCGTAGCGGGAGTGGAGAGACCCAGTACTTC. This gives the protein CSRSGSGETQYF.

This sequence joins TRBV3-1 and TRBJ1-6; D is possibly TRBD1 (5 bases). The CDR3 runs 16 residues. V was clipped by 0 bases and J by 4 bases, with 10 bases between them. CDR1 is LGHDT, CDR2 YNNKEL, per germline (reference sequence). CDR3 coding DNA: TGTGCCAGCAGCCAAGAGGGGGGGGAATATAATTCACCCCTCCACTTT. Encoded protein: CASSQEGGEYNSPLHF.

A few counts support this clonotype. The V and J genes are TRBV13 and TRBJ1-1; TRBD1 might be the D (6 bases). Germline lookup yields CDR1 PRHDT and CDR2 FYEKMQ (reference sequence). The germline V and J ends were trimmed by 5 bases and 0 bases, with 10 bases remaining between them. CDR3 length: 14 residues. CDR3 in amino acids: CASSPYRVNTEAFF. CDR3 DNA: TGTGCCAGCAGCCCTTACAGGGTGAACACTGAAGCTTTCTTT. Full variable domain (missing parts from reference TRBV13 and TRBJ1-1): AAGVIQSPRHLIKEKRETATLKCYPIPRHDTVYWYQQGPGQDPQFLISFYEKMQSDKGSIPDRFSAQQFSDYHSELNMSSLELGDSALYFCASSPYRVNTEAFFGQGTRLTVV.

In this sample, this clonotype turned up a few times. The genes are TRBV18 and TRBJ2-7, with 10 positions matching TRBD1. The germline V gene encodes CDR1 KGHSH and CDR2 LQKENI. Germline trimming cut 0 bases from V and 4 bases from J; bases unmatched to any gene: 3. The CDR3 has 15 amino acids. CDR3 nucleotide sequence: TGTGCCAGCTCACCACCGGGACAGGGGTTTTACGAGCAGTACTTC. It specifies CASSPPGQGFYEQYF.

This clonotype was seen a few times. V gene TRBV12-3 or TRBV12-4 combines with J gene TRBJ2-3, with TRBD1 as a possible D gene (6 bases). V was pared by 5 bases and J by 0 bases, with 15 bases between. The CDR3 has 16 residues. The CDR3 loop reads CASSPWTVFSTDTQYF. As DNA, the CDR3 is TGTGCCAGCAGTCCCTGGACAGTCTTTAGCACAGATACGCAGTATTTT.